The 14 T cell receptor beta chains below all came from one sample that was sequenced in a study of Graves' ophthalmopathy and Graves' hyperthyroidism. Amplifying from RNA transcripts, the study obtained TCR beta CDR3 regions. First-round RT-PCR relied on HTBI primers, and a second-round multiplex PCR came next. TCRdb ran MiXCR on the multiplex PCR reads and lists one entry per CDR3 protein. The top ten clones hold roughly 4% of a sample with a few hundred thousand distinct CDR3 sequences, less than 45% of them seen once. Input material: peripheral blood or thyroid tissue (not recorded which). Receptors originate from an adult man with Graves' hyperthyroidism.

On this clonotype: A much larger clonotype is one base distant, so this may be a read error. The chain has TRBV20-1 and TRBJ2-7; TRBD2 aligns across 13 bases. Germline values: CDR1 DFQATT, CDR2 SNEGSKA (reference sequence). This CDR3 comprises 14 residues. With V trimmed by 5 bases and J by 6 bases, 7 bases remained unmatched. The CDR3 sequence is CSAERTSGGCEQYF. Written as DNA, the CDR3 is TGCAGTGCTGAACGGACTAGCGGGGGTTGCGAGCAGTACTTC.

This clonotype occurred many times. V usage is TRBV12-3 or TRBV12-4 and J usage is TRBJ1-5; D may be TRBD1 (6 bases). The CDR3 runs to 14 residues. V was shortened by 4 bases and J by 10 bases, with 17 bases between the two germline ends. CDR3 residues: CASSSVQGVHPQHF. For the CDR3, the DNA is TGTGCCAGCAGTTCGGTACAGGGCGTTCACCCCCAGCATTTT.

In its sample, this clonotype was seen a few times. The rearrangement links TRBV28 to TRBJ1-3; D gene uncertain. The CDR3 has 17 amino acids. The germline V gene encodes CDR1 MDHEN and CDR2 SYDVKM. V gave up 10 bases and J gave up 6 bases, with 28 bases separating them. CDR3 DNA: TGTGCCACCTTAGGAGGTACCGGACGTATGTGGGCAAACACCATATATTTT. It encodes CATLGGTGRMWANTIYF. Filled out from reference TRBV28 and TRBJ1-3, the complete variable domain reads DVKVTQSSRYLVKRTGEKVFLECVQDMDHENMFWYRQDPGLGLRLIYFSYDVKMKEKGDIPEGYSVSREKKERFSLILESASTNQTSMYLCATLGGTGRMWANTIYFGEGSWLTVV.

This clonotype occurred a few times. This sequence joins TRBV7-2 and TRBJ2-3; weak D call: TRBD1 (5 bases). The CDR3 loop spans 11 amino acids. V lost 1 base and J 11 bases, leaving 7 bases between the germline ends. Germline V gives CDR1 SGHTA, CDR2 FQGNSA. The CDR3 region is CASSLGQLQYF. CDR3 nucleotide sequence: TGTGCCAGCAGCTTAGGACAGTTGCAGTATTTT.

The CDR3 here is CASSTGPNEKLFF. CDR3 DNA: TGTGCCAGCAGCACGGGACCTAATGAAAAACTGTTTTTT. The J gene is TRBJ1-4, the V gene TRBV7-9; D perhaps matches TRBD1 (5 bases). Germline CDR1 SEHNR, CDR2 FQNEAQ (reference sequence). This CDR3 has 13 residues. Trimming cost V 5 bases and J 3 bases, with 7 bases left between them.

This clonotype was counted ten times or more. The rearrangement uses TRBV5-1 and TRBJ2-2, with no clear D. Germline CDR1 reads SGHRS; CDR2 reads YFSETQ. The V and J ends lost 4 bases and 3 bases respectively, with 13 bases between them. CDR3 length: 15 amino acids. The CDR3 loop reads CASSPSSQYTGELFF. The DNA of the CDR3 is TGCGCCAGCAGCCCTTCGTCACAGTACACCGGGGAGCTGTTTTTT.

This clonotype was recorded at least ten times. The V call is TRBV7-9, the J call TRBJ1-1; maybe TRBD1 (5 bases). V lost 2 bases and J lost 6, with 7 bases in between. There are 12 residues in the CDR3. CDR1 and CDR2 from the germline V gene are SEHNR and FQNEAQ (reference sequence). CDR3 sequence reads: CASSLMGAEAFF. In DNA form, the CDR3 reads TGTGCCAGCAGCTTAATGGGGGCTGAAGCTTTCTTT.

Ten or more counts support this clonotype. This chain joins TRBV2 and TRBJ1-1; 9 nucleotides match TRBD1. With V trimmed by 7 bases and J by 8 bases, 11 bases remained unmatched. This CDR3 contains 14 residues. Germline values: CDR1 SNHLY, CDR2 FYNNEI. The CDR3 loop is CASKARDRESEAFF. CDR3 coding DNA: TGTGCCAGCAAGGCCCGGGACAGGGAGTCCGAAGCTTTCTTT.

This clonotype came up many times. The chain has TRBV9 and TRBJ2-7; no firm D call. The CDR3 runs to 15 residues. The germline V gene has CDR1 SGDLS and CDR2 YYNGEE. With 1 base removed from V and 0 bases from J, the gap between germline ends came to 11 bases. The CDR3: CASSVSAGSSYEQYF. The CDR3 region has the DNA TGTGCCAGCAGCGTATCTGCAGGAAGCTCCTACGAGCAGTACTTC.

The table lists this clonotype with many counts. J is TRBJ1-1 and V is TRBV7-9, with TRBD1 as a possible D gene (6 bases). Germline CDR1 is SEHNR and CDR2 is FQNEAQ (reference sequence). This CDR3 spans 12 amino acids. V lost 6 bases, J lost 4 bases, and 9 bases lay in between. CDR3 protein: CASRGAATEAFF. The CDR3 nucleotides are TGTGCCAGCAGGGGGGCGGCCACTGAAGCTTTCTTT. Variable domain in full (rest from reference TRBV7-9 and TRBJ1-1): DTGVSQNPRHKITKRGQNVTFRCDPISEHNRLYWYRQTLGQGPEFLTYFQNEAQLEKSRLLSDRFSAERPKGSFSTLEIQRTEQGDSAMYLCASRGAATEAFFGQGTRLTVV.

This clonotype occurred many times. The chain couples TRBV20-1 to TRBJ2-7; 12 bases are a match to TRBD2. The CDR3 contains 14 residues. Germline-derived CDR1 and CDR2 are DFQATT and SNEGSKA (reference sequence). Trimming took 3 bases from V and 5 from J; bases not matched to a gene: 5. The CDR3 protein is CSASPTSGGHEQYF. The CDR3 region has the DNA TGCAGTGCTAGCCCGACTAGCGGGGGCCACGAGCAGTACTTC.

This clonotype was observed many times. The rearrangement links TRBV5-1 to TRBJ1-2; 9 bases agree with TRBD1. CDR1 SGHRS and CDR2 YFSETQ come from the germline V gene. With V trimmed by 7 bases and J by 8 bases, 15 bases remained unmatched. The CDR3 runs 15 residues. The CDR3 DNA is TGCGCCAGCTCTCCCCCAGAACAGGGGGCGGAAGGCTACACCTTC. Translated, it gives CASSPPEQGAEGYTF.

The sample holds a few counts of this clonotype. A much larger clone sits a single nucleotide away, making a read error possible. The chain employs TRBV2 and TRBJ2-5; D is ambiguous. The CDR3 runs 14 residues. Germline CDR1 and CDR2: SNHLY and FYNNEI. V was pared by 4 bases and J by 5 bases, with 14 bases between. The CDR3 DNA follows: TGTGCCAGCAGTGGGGCGGTTGGTAGGGAGACCCAGTACTTC. Protein: CASSGAVGRETQYF.

This rearrangement joins TRBV19 to TRBJ1-2; 8 bases fit TRBD1. CDR3 length equals 15 residues. V lost 2 bases to trimming and J lost 14 bases; unmatched junction nucleotides: 16. CDR1 and CDR2 from the germline V gene are LNHDA and SQIVND (reference sequence). The CDR3 sequence: CASSIIGQGSAYVTF. The CDR3 region has the DNA TGTGCCAGTAGTATAATCGGACAGGGATCCGCCTACGTTACCTTC. The full variable domain, completed using reference TRBV19 and TRBJ1-2, is DGGITQSPKYLFRKEGQNVTLSCEQNLNHDAMYWYRQDPGQGLRLIYYSQIVNDFQKGDIAEGYSVSREKKESFPLTVTSAQKNPTAFYLCASSIIGQGSAYVTFGSGTRLTVV.